This T cell receptor beta chain was recorded in a study of T-cell memory formation after mild COVID-19. Across the study: Clusters were largely donor specific.

Overall study results and limits: Among CD4+ contracting clones, most were CM and EM, and CD8+ ones EMRA. Some clones that responded were present in memory (sampled pre-infection), which suggests cross-reactive memory joined.

Worth noting for this clonotype: Its antigen is currently unknown.

The CDR3 is 13 residues long. Germline V CDR1 and CDR2: MNHEY, SMNVEV (reference sequence). The V end was cut by 0 bases, the J end by 0 bases, with 2 bases between. TCRdb ran MiXCR on the 5' RACE reads and lists one entry per CDR3 protein. The table includes approximately 150,000 distinct CDR3 sequences, approximately 12% detected once. Input material: PBMCs or a T cell subset sorted from them (not recorded which). V gene TRBV27 combines with J gene TRBJ1-2, with no clear D. The TCR was taken from a man younger than 35 who had mild COVID-19 (a few samples of this study predate the infection). Cell type and time point are not known. The CDR3 DNA sequence: TGTGCCAGCAGTTTATCGGCTAACTATGGCTACACCTTC. As protein: CASSLSANYGYTF.